Following are 15 T cell receptor beta chains from one sample sequenced in a study of blood T cell repertoires in COVID-19. Sequenced by immunoSEQ multiplex PCR; TCRdb stores in-frame clones only, minus some. The top ten clones hold around 29% of a sample with about 72,000 clones, over 75% of them seen once. The specimen sequenced was peripheral blood. The receptors shown here come from a man aged 45-60 years with acute or convalescent COVID-19.

V and J are TRBV24-1 and TRBJ2-7, with 8 bases fitting TRBD1. The V gene end was trimmed by 5 bases and the J gene end by 5 bases; junction bases not matched to a gene: 10. The CDR3 sequence is 15 residues long. The germline V gene encodes CDR1 KGHDR and CDR2 SFDVKD. CDR3 sequence (DNA): TGTGCCACCAGTGGTTCGGGACAGGCAACAGACGAGCAGTACTTC. Amino acid sequence: CATSGSGQATDEQYF.

J is TRBJ1-5 and V is TRBV27, with TRBD1 matching over 10 bases. V gave up 5 bases and J gave up 9 bases; unmatched junction bases: 10. Germline V CDR1 and CDR2: MNHEY, SMNVEV (reference sequence). The CDR3 extends over 15 amino acids. In DNA form, the CDR3 reads TGTGCCAGCAGTGAGGGACAGGGGATTATCAGGCCCCAGCATTTT. It specifies CASSEGQGIIRPQHF.

The V and J genes are TRBV11-2 and TRBJ2-7; 8 bases line up with TRBD1. Germline loops: CDR1 SGHAT, CDR2 FQNNGV. Unmatched junction bases numbered 7, after V lost 5 bases and J lost 1 base. The CDR3 is made up of 15 amino acids. For the CDR3, the DNA is TGTGCCAGCAGCCTGGGCAGGGGGCTGTCCTACGAGCAGTACTTC. Translating gives CASSLGRGLSYEQYF.

The chain uses TRBV4-2 and TRBJ1-6; TRBD1 matches at 11 bases. Germline CDR1 reads LGHNA; CDR2 reads YNFKEQ. V lost 0 bases and J lost 7; bases outside the gene matches: 5. This CDR3 region has 17 residues. The CDR3 loop reads CASSQDGQGAENSPLHF. Here the CDR3 DNA reads TGTGCCAGCAGCCAAGATGGACAGGGGGCTGAGAATTCACCCCTCCACTTT.

This chain links TRBV4-1 with TRBJ2-7; D may be TRBD1 (6 bases). The CDR3 totals 15 residues. Deletions cut 4 bases from V and 3 bases from J, with 16 bases between. Germline V gives CDR1 MGHRA, CDR2 YSYEKL. The DNA for the CDR3 is TGCGCCAGCAGCCGCATACCGGGACAACTCTACGAGCAGTACTTC. It is translated as CASSRIPGQLYEQYF.

The rearrangement joins TRBV6-5 to TRBJ1-1; 11 nucleotides line up with TRBD1. The CDR3 extends over 15 amino acids. V gave up 5 bases and J gave up 4 bases; unmatched junction bases: 6. CDR1 and CDR2 (germline): MNHEY, SVGAGI. DNA of the CDR3: TGTGCCAGCAGTCGGGACAGGGGGTTTGGCACTGAAGCTTTCTTT. Amino acid sequence: CASSRDRGFGTEAFF.

The rearrangement joins TRBV10-2 to TRBJ2-5; TRBD1 matches 7 bases. CDR3 length: 17 amino acids. The V gene's germline CDR1 is WSHSY and CDR2 SAAADI. Losses at the gene ends were 0 bases for V and 0 bases for J; bases not matched to a gene: 7. The CDR3: CASSESMGQTYQETQYF. CDR3 DNA sequence: TGCGCCAGCAGTGAGTCGATGGGACAGACGTACCAAGAGACCCAGTACTTC.

This clone was found a few times. Written as DNA, the CDR3 is TGTGCCAGCAGCTTAGCGAGTGATGGCTACACCTTC. Translated: CASSLASDGYTF. The chain links TRBV7-9 to TRBJ1-2; D not certain. Germline loops: CDR1 SEHNR, CDR2 FQNEAQ (reference sequence). This CDR3 spans 12 amino acids. The germline V and J ends were trimmed by 0 bases and 6 bases, with 5 bases remaining between them.

V usage is TRBV5-1 and J usage is TRBJ2-1; TRBD2 matches 14 bases. Germline lookup yields CDR1 SGHRS and CDR2 YFSETQ. With 7 bases clipped from V and 12 bases from J, the junction kept 6 bases outside the gene matches. CDR3 length: 13 amino acids. The CDR3 protein is CASREGTSGGQFF. CDR3 nucleotides: TGCGCCAGCCGAGAAGGGACTAGCGGGGGGCAGTTCTTC.

V usage is TRBV19 and J usage is TRBJ2-5; D is undetermined. Germline V lookup: CDR1 LNHDA, CDR2 SQIVND (reference sequence). The CDR3 sequence is 14 residues long. Trimming left V 0 bases short and J 0 bases short, with 5 bases between. CDR3 in amino acids: CASSIDLDQETQYF. CDR3 nucleotides: TGTGCCAGTAGTATAGATCTAGACCAAGAGACCCAGTACTTC.

The chain links TRBV21-1 to TRBJ1-3; the D call in the table, TRBD1, was not verified against the DNA. TRBV21-1 is labeled a pseudogene. This CDR3 is 14 amino acids long. This chain's CDR3 is CASSMDRPGNTIYF. CDR3 sequence (DNA): TGTGCCAGCAGCATGGACAGGCCTGGAAACACCATATATTTT.

The chain combines TRBV10-3 with TRBJ1-5; D may be TRBD1 (5 bases). Germline CDR1 is ENHRY and CDR2 is SYGVKD. This CDR3 has 15 residues. Trimming pared 6 bases from V and 0 bases from J, leaving 12 bases between. The CDR3 coding sequence is TGTGCCATCAGCCCCGGACAAGCTAGCAATCAGCCCCAGCATTTT. It yields the protein CAISPGQASNQPQHF.

The chain recombines TRBV10-2 with TRBJ2-2; D possibly corresponds to TRBD2 (5 bases). The CDR3 has 16 residues. V gave up 5 bases and J gave up 2 bases, with 15 bases separating them. CDR1 is WSHSY, CDR2 SAAADI, per germline. CDR3: CASSPTRERNTGELFF. DNA of the CDR3: TGCGCCAGCAGTCCCACCCGGGAACGTAACACCGGGGAGCTGTTTTTT.

The CDR3 loop reads CASRQGLANTDTQYF. CDR3 in DNA: TGTGCCAGCAGGCAGGGACTAGCAAACACAGATACGCAGTATTTT. The chain recombines TRBV2 with TRBJ2-3; 9 bases agree with TRBD2. CDR1 and CDR2 (germline): SNHLY, FYNNEI. V was clipped by 6 bases and J by 2 bases; unmatched bases: 6. CDR3 length: 15 residues.

The chain is built from TRBV3-1 (or the pseudogene TRBV3-2) and TRBJ2-2; the D gene is possibly TRBD1 (5 bases). Trimming left V 1 base short and J 1 base short, with 10 bases between. Germline CDR1 is LGHDT and CDR2 is YNNKEL (reference sequence). There are 16 residues in the CDR3. CDR3 sequence: CASSQAGNMNTGELFF. The CDR3 DNA follows: TGTGCCAGCAGCCAAGCAGGGAACATGAACACCGGGGAGCTGTTTTTT.